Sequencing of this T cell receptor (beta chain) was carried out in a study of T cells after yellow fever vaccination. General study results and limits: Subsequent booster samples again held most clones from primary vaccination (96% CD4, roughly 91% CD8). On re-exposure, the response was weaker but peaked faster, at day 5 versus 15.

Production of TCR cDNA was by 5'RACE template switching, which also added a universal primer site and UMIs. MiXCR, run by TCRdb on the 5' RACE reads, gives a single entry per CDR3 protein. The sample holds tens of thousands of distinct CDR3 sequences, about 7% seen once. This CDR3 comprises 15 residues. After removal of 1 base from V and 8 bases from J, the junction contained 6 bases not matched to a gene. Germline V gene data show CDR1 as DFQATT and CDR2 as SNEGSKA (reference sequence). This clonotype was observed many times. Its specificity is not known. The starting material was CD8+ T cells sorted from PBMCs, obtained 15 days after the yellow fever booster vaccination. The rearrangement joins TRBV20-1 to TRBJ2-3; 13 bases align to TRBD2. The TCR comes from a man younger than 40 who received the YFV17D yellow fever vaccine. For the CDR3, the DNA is TGCAGTGCTAGAGGACTAGCGGGAGGTTTAGGTACGCAGTATTTT. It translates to CSARGLAGGLGTQYF.